The T cell receptor beta chain under discussion was sequenced for a study of T cell changes during pregnancy in multiple sclerosis. Libraries were prepared by immunoSEQ multiplex PCR; TCRdb keeps only in-frame clonotypes and omits some of them. Of around 100,000 clones listed, approximately 92% are singletons. The CDR3 is 13 amino acids. After removal of 6 bases from V and 4 bases from J, the junction contained 3 bases not matched to a gene. From germline, CDR1 is SNHLY and CDR2 FYNNEI. This specimen was peripheral blood, taken after pregnancy. The clonotype comes from a female donor with multiple sclerosis, enrolled in a pregnancy study. The chain uses TRBV2 and TRBJ1-2; 9 bases agree with TRBD1. CDR3 in DNA: TGTGCCAGCAGCGAGGACAGGGGCTATGGCTACACCTTC. Encoded protein: CASSEDRGYGYTF.